These 32 T cell receptor beta chains originate from one sample sequenced in a study of tumor-infiltrating lymphocytes in localized non-small cell lung cancer. Sequencing used immunoSEQ multiplex PCR; TCRdb keeps in-frame clones, though not all of them. Of 13,000 to 15,000 clones in the sample, 81% were seen once. The source material was lung tumor tissue. These receptors were taken from a human donor with non-small cell lung cancer.

The V and J genes are TRBV19 and TRBJ1-1; 8 nucleotides align to TRBD1. CDR1 LNHDA and CDR2 SQIVND come from the germline V gene (reference sequence). The CDR3 has 17 residues. The trim removed 6 bases at V and 5 bases at J, leaving 17 bases unmatched. The CDR3 DNA reads TGTGCCAGTAGCCCACAGGGGGGCGCGGTTATTCGGACTGAAGCTTTCTTT. Residues: CASSPQGGAVIRTEAFF.

The CDR3 here is CASSSLAGVNEQFF. The CDR3 DNA reads as TGTGCCAGCAGCTCTCTAGCGGGAGTTAATGAGCAGTTCTTC. The V call is TRBV28, the J call TRBJ2-1; 10 nucleotides line up with TRBD2. The CDR3 has 14 residues. V gave up 6 bases and J gave up 7 bases; unmatched junction bases: 6. Germline CDR1 and CDR2: MDHEN and SYDVKM.

The chain couples TRBV19 to TRBJ2-1; D not certain. Trimming removed 2 bases from V and 4 bases from J, with 12 bases in between. Germline V gene data show CDR1 as LNHDA and CDR2 as SQIVND (reference sequence). CDR3 size: 15 residues. In nucleotides, the CDR3 is TGTGCCAGTAGTATATCCCAAGGCGGTTACAATGAGCAGTTCTTC. Its protein product is CASSISQGGYNEQFF.

This chain connects TRBV5-1 to TRBJ2-3; D remains unclear. Between the trimmed V and J ends, which lost 0 bases and 5 bases, there was a span of 16 bases. This CDR3 has 16 residues. Germline V gene sequence: CDR1 SGHRS, CDR2 YFSETQ. DNA for the CDR3: TGCGCCAGCAGCTTGGCAGGCTCAAAGGTCGGAGATACGCAGTATTTT. It specifies CASSLAGSKVGDTQYF.

This clone was observed a few times. The gene calls are TRBV2 and TRBJ1-5, with 8 bases that match TRBD1. CDR1 is SNHLY, CDR2 FYNNEI, per germline. The CDR3 consists of 15 residues. V lost 6 bases to trimming and J lost 1 base; unmatched junction nucleotides: 5. The CDR3 region is CASREQGGSNQPQHF. DNA for the CDR3: TGTGCCAGCAGGGAACAGGGGGGCAGCAATCAGCCCCAGCATTTT.

The chain uses TRBV7-3 and TRBJ1-6, with TRBD1 identical over 8 bases. After removal of 1 base from V and 10 bases from J, the junction contained 6 bases not matched to a gene. CDR3 length equals 15 residues. In germline, CDR1 is SGHTA, CDR2 FQGTGA. This CDR3 reads CASSLSAGGVSPLHF. The CDR3 region has the DNA TGTGCCAGCAGCTTAAGTGCAGGGGGCGTCTCACCCCTCCACTTT.

The chain carries TRBV6-5 and TRBJ2-2; TRBD2 matches at 7 bases. This CDR3 is built from 15 residues. Per the germline V gene, CDR1 is MNHEY and CDR2 is SVGAGI. V shed 5 bases, J shed 0 bases, and the junction held 3 bases outside the gene matches. CDR3: CASSNGLANTGELFF. CDR3 bases: TGTGCCAGCAGTAACGGACTAGCGAACACCGGGGAGCTGTTTTTT.

Comments on this clone: The junction does not match germline at one end; this may be a read error. The chain links TRBV7-9 to TRBJ2-1; 14 bases line up with TRBD2. The CDR3 extends over 19 amino acids. From germline, CDR1 is SEHNR and CDR2 FQNEAQ (reference sequence). This CDR3 reads CASSSLRPGTSGSYDEQFF. Here the CDR3 DNA reads TGTGCCAGCAGCTCCCTCCGTCCCGGGACTAGCGGGAGCTACGATGAGCAGTTCTTC.

This clone is categorized as large. This sequence joins TRBV4-2 and TRBJ2-7; TRBD2 aligns across 14 bases. Germline lookup yields CDR1 LGHNA and CDR2 YNFKEQ. This CDR3 region has 15 residues. Trimming took 1 base from V and 10 from J; bases not matched to a gene: 6. CDR3 protein: CASSQAGTSGSLQYF. CDR3 bases: TGTGCCAGCAGCCAAGCCGGGACTAGCGGGAGCCTCCAGTACTTC.

The CDR3 region has the DNA TGTGCCAGCTCACCACCGACAGGGGAGGGAACAGATACGCAGTATTTT. It specifies CASSPPTGEGTDTQYF. The rearrangement joins TRBV18 to TRBJ2-3; D might be TRBD1 (8 bases). The V and J ends lost 0 bases and 3 bases respectively, with 13 bases between them. Germline V gene sequence: CDR1 KGHSH, CDR2 LQKENI. The CDR3 has 16 amino acids.

The J gene is TRBJ2-5, the V gene TRBV19; D might be TRBD1 (6 bases). The CDR3 covers 13 residues. Germline V gives CDR1 LNHDA, CDR2 SQIVND (reference sequence). V was shortened by 4 bases and J by 5 bases, with 11 bases between the two germline ends. DNA of the CDR3: TGTGCCAGTAGTAGGGGACAACGGGAGACCCAGTACTTC. Amino acid sequence: CASSRGQRETQYF.

The rearrangement links TRBV28 to TRBJ1-3; no clear D. V was pared by 5 bases and J by 4 bases, with 12 bases between. CDR1 MDHEN and CDR2 SYDVKM come from the germline V gene. The CDR3 totals 14 residues. CDR3 nucleotide sequence: TGTGCCAGCAGTCCCGCGCAGGCGGGAAACACCATATATTTT. This translates into CASSPAQAGNTIYF.

V and J are TRBV18 and TRBJ2-5; D gene ambiguous. Germline CDR1 KGHSH, CDR2 LQKENI. Trimming left V 4 bases short and J 2 bases short, with 14 bases between. CDR3 length equals 15 residues. The CDR3 reads CASSHPSVRQETQYF. The CDR3 DNA sequence: TGTGCCAGCTCACATCCCTCAGTGCGTCAAGAGACCCAGTACTTC.

J is TRBJ1-1 and V is TRBV6-5; 9 bases are a match to TRBD1. Germline CDR1 MNHEY, CDR2 SVGAGI. The CDR3 consists of 13 residues. V was clipped by 10 bases and J by 5 bases; unmatched bases: 8. This CDR3 is CATGDRVGTEAFF. The CDR3 coding sequence is TGTGCCACCGGGGACAGGGTAGGAACTGAAGCTTTCTTT.

V and J are TRBV6-4 and TRBJ2-3; the match to TRBD2 covers 7 bases. The germline gives CDR1 MRHNA, CDR2 SNTAGT. With V trimmed by 4 bases and J by 0 bases, 1 base remained unmatched. This CDR3 has 14 amino acids. Here the CDR3 reads CASSGEGSTDTQYF. The CDR3 region has the DNA TGTGCCAGCAGTGGGGAGGGGAGCACAGATACGCAGTATTTT.

This chain joins TRBV7-2 and TRBJ2-7; perhaps TRBD1 as D (6 bases). Germline values: CDR1 SGHTA, CDR2 FQGNSA. The germline V and J ends were trimmed by 5 bases and 5 bases, with 13 bases remaining between them. The CDR3 has 13 residues. The CDR3: CASSLRTADEQYF. DNA for the CDR3: TGTGCCAGCAGCCTAAGGACAGCGGACGAGCAGTACTTC.

To note about this clone: Germline and junction disagree at one end, which may indicate a read error. J is TRBJ1-2 and V is TRBV19; tentatively, D is TRBD1 (6 bases). CDR3 size: 12 residues. Germline loops: CDR1 LNHDA, CDR2 SQIVND (reference sequence). In DNA form, the CDR3 reads TGTGCCAGTAATGACAGGTCTGGGGCTTCCCTCTTC. Translated: CASNDRSGASLF.

The chain employs TRBV6-1 and TRBJ1-5, with D possibly being TRBD1 (5 bases). The CDR3 extends over 15 amino acids. V shed 2 bases and J shed 0 bases, with 8 bases lying between them. CDR1 is MNHNS, CDR2 SASEGT, per germline. CDR3 nucleotide sequence: TGTGCCAGCAGTGAATTCGGGGGTAGCAATCAGCCCCAGCATTTT. As protein: CASSEFGGSNQPQHF.

The genes are TRBV9 and TRBJ2-1; TRBD2 agrees at 9 bases. The CDR3 totals 16 residues. The V and J ends lost 6 bases and 0 bases, in that order; junction bases with no gene match: 7. The germline V gene has CDR1 SGDLS and CDR2 YYNGEE. The CDR3 region has the DNA TGTGCCAGCACCCCGCCTAGCGGGGTCTCCTACAATGAGCAGTTCTTC. As protein: CASTPPSGVSYNEQFF.

In its sample, this clone was seen once. The chain links TRBV30 to TRBJ2-7; TRBD1 is a possible D gene (7 bases). CDR3 length: 12 amino acids. The germline gives CDR1 GTSNPN, CDR2 SVGIG (reference sequence). V lost 8 bases and J lost 7, with 18 bases in between. CDR3 in amino acids: CAAAGQTREQYF. The CDR3, as DNA: TGTGCCGCCGCGGGACAGACCAGGGAGCAGTACTTC.

This chain links TRBV6-1 with TRBJ1-5; D call uncertain. Germline CDR1 MNHNS, CDR2 SASEGT. This CDR3 spans 12 amino acids. Trimming pared 2 bases from V and 7 bases from J, leaving 6 bases between. The CDR3 loop is CASSEMGQPQHF. The CDR3 DNA reads TGTGCCAGCAGTGAAATGGGACAGCCCCAGCATTTT.

J is TRBJ2-6 and V is TRBV7-9; 8 positions agree with TRBD1. Germline CDR1 is SEHNR and CDR2 is FQNEAQ (reference sequence). V was clipped by 5 bases and J by 0 bases; unmatched bases: 6. CDR3 length: 17 amino acids. CDR3 sequence reads: CASSRATGGSGANVLTF. CDR3 nucleotides: TGTGCCAGCAGCCGCGCAACAGGGGGCTCTGGGGCCAACGTCCTGACTTTC.

V usage is TRBV7-2 and J usage is TRBJ2-1; the match to TRBD2 covers 13 bases. CDR3 size: 17 residues. Germline V gene sequence: CDR1 SGHTA, CDR2 FQGNSA. V shed 5 bases and J 5 bases; nucleotides not matched to a gene: 9. DNA for the CDR3: TGTGCCAGCAGCAGACTAGCGGGAGGCTTAGGAAACAATGAGCAGTTCTTC. Its protein is CASSRLAGGLGNNEQFF.

The genes are TRBV9 and TRBJ1-4, with D perhaps TRBD1 (5 bases). The CDR3 extends over 14 amino acids. Trimming shortened V by 0 bases and J by 5 bases, and 8 bases separated the two germline ends. Looked up from germline, CDR1 is SGDLS and CDR2 is YYNGEE. CDR3 bases: TGTGCCAGCAGCGTAGCGGGGCGAAATGAAAAACTGTTTTTT. It encodes CASSVAGRNEKLFF. Combining the CDR3 with reference TRBV9 and TRBJ1-4 gives the whole variable domain DSGVTQTPKHLITATGQRVTLRCSPRSGDLSVYWYQQSLDQGLQFLIQYYNGEERAKGNILERFSAQQFPDLHSELNLSSLELGDSALYFCASSVAGRNEKLFFGSGTQLSVL.

The chain uses TRBV5-1 and TRBJ2-2; D gene unclear. The CDR3 contains 15 residues. Germline CDR1 reads SGHRS; CDR2 reads YFSETQ. Trimming took off 1 base at V and 3 bases at J, with 10 bases between the two ends. The CDR3 bases are TGCGCCAGCAGCTTGTTAGTCGGAGACACCGGGGAGCTGTTTTTT. Protein sequence: CASSLLVGDTGELFF.

This clone was found once. The V and J genes are TRBV19 and TRBJ2-7; a possible D gene is TRBD2 (6 bases). Per germline, CDR1 LNHDA and CDR2 SQIVND (reference sequence). The V end lost 3 bases, the J end lost 1 base, and 13 bases lay between the germline ends. The CDR3 is 15 residues long. The CDR3: CASSIGGTSSYEQYF. As DNA, the CDR3 is TGTGCCAGTAGTATTGGGGGGACGTCATCCTACGAGCAGTACTTC.

This rearrangement joins TRBV10-1 to TRBJ1-2, with unresolved D. The V and J ends lost 4 bases and 4 bases respectively, with 10 bases between them. CDR1 is WNHNN, CDR2 SYGVQD, per germline (reference sequence). The CDR3 covers 13 residues. CDR3 residues: CASSANKAYGYTF. The CDR3 nucleotides read TGCGCCAGCAGTGCAAACAAAGCCTATGGCTACACCTTC.

The chain carries TRBV28 and TRBJ1-2; TRBD1 agrees at 11 bases. The germline V gene has CDR1 MDHEN and CDR2 SYDVKM. Germline trimming cut 0 bases from V and 8 bases from J; bases unmatched to any gene: 8. The CDR3 has 16 amino acids. This CDR3 reads CASSLWDRGQQRGYTF. CDR3 bases: TGTGCCAGCAGTTTATGGGACAGGGGGCAGCAAAGAGGCTACACCTTC.

This clone is medium-sized in the sample. V is TRBV6-4 and J is TRBJ1-5; D not certain. Germline V gene data show CDR1 as MRHNA and CDR2 as SNTAGT. This CDR3 is built from 14 residues. V was pared by 4 bases and J by 0 bases, with 7 bases between. Here the CDR3 reads CASSAVFSNQPQHF. The CDR3 DNA reads as TGTGCCAGCAGTGCCGTATTTAGCAATCAGCCCCAGCATTTT.

Here the CDR3 DNA reads TGCGCCAGCAGTGAATGGGGCGCCGGGACCCAGTACTTC. Translating it yields CASSEWGAGTQYF. The V call is TRBV10-1, the J call TRBJ2-5; weak D call: TRBD1 (5 bases). This CDR3 region has 13 residues. The germline V gene has CDR1 WNHNN and CDR2 SYGVQD (reference sequence). V gave up 3 bases and J gave up 7 bases, with 12 bases separating them.

This clone came up once. V and J are TRBV19 and TRBJ2-7, with D perhaps TRBD1 or TRBD2 (5 bases each). The V gene's germline CDR1 is LNHDA and CDR2 SQIVND (reference sequence). V gave up 1 base and J gave up 6 bases, with 10 bases separating them. The CDR3 length is 13 residues. Here the CDR3 DNA reads TGTGCCAGTAGTATAGCGGGACCCTTCGAGCAGTACTTC. This sequence encodes CASSIAGPFEQYF.

V is TRBV6-1 and J is TRBJ1-1; TRBD1 agrees at 7 bases. CDR1 MNHNS and CDR2 SASEGT come from the germline V gene. The CDR3 covers 14 residues. J lost 5 bases, V lost 6 bases, and 9 bases had no gene match. The CDR3 reads CASSPTGDTTEAFF. CDR3 DNA sequence: TGTGCCAGCAGCCCTACAGGGGACACTACTGAAGCTTTCTTT.